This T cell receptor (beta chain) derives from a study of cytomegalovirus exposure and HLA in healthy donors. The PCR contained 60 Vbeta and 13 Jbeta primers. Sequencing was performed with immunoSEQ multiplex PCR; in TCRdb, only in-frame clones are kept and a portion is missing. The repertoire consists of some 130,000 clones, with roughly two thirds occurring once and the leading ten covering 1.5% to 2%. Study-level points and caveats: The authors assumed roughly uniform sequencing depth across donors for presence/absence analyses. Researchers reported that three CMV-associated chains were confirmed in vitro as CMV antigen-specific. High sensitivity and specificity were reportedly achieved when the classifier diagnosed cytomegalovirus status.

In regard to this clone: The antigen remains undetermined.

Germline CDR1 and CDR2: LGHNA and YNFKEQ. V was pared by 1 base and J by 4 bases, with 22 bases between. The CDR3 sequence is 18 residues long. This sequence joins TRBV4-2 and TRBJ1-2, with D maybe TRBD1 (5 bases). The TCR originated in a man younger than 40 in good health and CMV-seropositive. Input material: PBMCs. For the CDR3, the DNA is TGTGCCAGCAGCCAAGTCCACACGGGATCGGGGGAGAGCTATGGCTACACCTTC. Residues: CASSQVHTGSGESYGYTF.